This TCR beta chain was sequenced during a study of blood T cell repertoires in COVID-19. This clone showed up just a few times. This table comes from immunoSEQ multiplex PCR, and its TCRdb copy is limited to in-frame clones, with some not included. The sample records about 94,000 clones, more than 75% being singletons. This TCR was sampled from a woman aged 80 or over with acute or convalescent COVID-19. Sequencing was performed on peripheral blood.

The CDR3 loop reads CASSPRVSGTDNEQFF. CDR3 DNA sequence: TGCGCCAGCAGCCCCAGGGTTAGCGGGACCGACAATGAGCAGTTCTTC. The V and J genes are TRBV5-1 and TRBJ2-1; 8 bases fit TRBD2. This CDR3 spans 16 amino acids. V trimming: 4 bases; J trimming: 5 bases; junction bases outside the gene matches: 11. Germline V CDR1 and CDR2: SGHRS, YFSETQ.